This TCR beta chain appears in the sequencing data of a study of blood T cells in healthy people across ages. Donors gave around 10 milliliters of peripheral blood apiece. Trimming cost V 5 bases and J 5 bases; bases outside gene matches: 13. This CDR3 has 16 amino acids. The germline gives CDR1 SGHTA, CDR2 FQGTGA. For this clonotype: Its target is unknown.

Broader study findings: Calculation of diversity from one million T cells yielded estimates considered to be underestimates. PBMCs that were unsorted prevented a conclusive naive versus antigen-experienced comparison.

The second PCR ran roughly 7 to 12 cycles with a sample-barcoded 5' primer and J-beta primers. Each cDNA molecule carried a tag from a template-switch adaptor that contained 12 random nucleotides. TCRdb recomputed calls from the 5' RACE reads with MiXCR, one row per CDR3 protein. The profile shows more than 700,000 distinct CDR3 sequences, about 45% of them singletons. The sequence came from an elderly man in good health. The sequenced material came from blood. V and J are TRBV7-3 and TRBJ2-5; TRBD1 matches at 8 bases. The CDR3, as DNA: TGTGCCAGCAGCCCTACGGGCAGGGGGCGTGATGAGACCCAGTACTTC. It is translated as CASSPTGRGRDETQYF.